This T cell receptor beta chain was profiled in a study of T cell responses to AZD1222 COVID-19 vaccine (dated by TCRdb to the early 2020s). Regarding the study in general: AZD1222 recipients whose second dose came at about 4 weeks and those whose second dose came at about 12 weeks were combined into one group, since spike-specific TCR depth and breadth did not differ between the two schedules. TCR sequencing was performed for roughly 240 trial participants, of whom about 210 were given two doses of AZD1222 and approximately 25 were given two doses of MenACWY control vaccine. Trial participants were enrolled by age into subgroups of 18-55, 56-69 and 70-plus years, and about 150, 27 and 61 TCR-sequenced participants, respectively, were included in these subgroups. The full study reports these points: After two AZD1222 doses, both the breadth and the depth of spike-specific TCRs were significantly higher than at day 0 and than in MenACWY recipients. The vaccine-associated CD4 TCRs covered the entire spike protein, and the dominant responses fell in regions 160-218 and 743-854. Conclusions about previously exposed vaccinees are limited, since just six AZD1222 recipients were seropositive for SARS-CoV-2 at baseline. Participants were mostly white British, with more females than males. The authors suggested clonal diversity may have been underestimated. In the small 56-69-year group, the increase in depth fell short of significance, most likely because of low power. Reportedly, close to half of the unique spike-specific TCRs recognized epitopes lying outside the regions that are mutated in the B.1.351 and B.1.1.7 variants. Because no day 14 peak-response samples were available, repertoires were characterized only after the peak T cell response.

A note on this clone: The antigen it recognizes is unknown. Base qualities are not recorded, but no much larger clone differs from it by a single base.

The intended sense of this specimen's time point label: baseline before first vaccination. Vaccinee samples were obtained from the UK trials COV001 and COV002, which included a single-blind randomized controlled phase 2/3 trial of AZD1222 (ChAdOx1 nCoV-19) in healthy adults. Trial participant PBMC samples were collected at day 0 and day 28 after the second dose for TCRbeta chain sequencing. The CDR3 regions of human TCRbeta chains were analyzed by immunosequencing. Under the source paper's analysis protocol: Repertoire TCRs were matched against a reference library of SARS-CoV-2-specific TCRs generated with the MIRA antigen-specificity platform. Breadth meant the fraction of unique TCRs that were SARS-CoV-2-associated, whereas depth meant the fraction of total T cells that were SARS-CoV-2-associated. Using the MIRA data, every spike-specific TCR was mapped to the spike region that the TCR reacted to and assigned to either a CD4 or a CD8 class. Log10-transformed breadth and depth values were compared by one-way ANOVA with Sidak's multiple comparisons tests. This is the immuneACCESS table as TCRdb keeps it, with only in-frame sequences that have V and J called. A part of the clones is gone; compared with another copy, unresolved V genes explain less than half, and the rest is unexplained. That table gives V, J and clone size, and the DNA gave D and trimming. The sample table contains about 97,000 clones; only one count was recorded for approximately 81% of them. Around 15% of the sample rests with the top ten.

CDR1 and CDR2, looked up from the germline V gene (reference sequence), are SEHNR and FQNEAQ. Inclusive of the bounding cysteine and phenylalanine, the CDR3 is 15 residues long. Only the CDR3 DNA is retained, 45 bases long and in frame from the first base. Ends trimmed: V by 1 base, J by 4 bases; bases unmatched to a gene: 6. The sequenced sample was peripheral blood, obtained on day 0 of AZD1222 vaccination. The TCR comes from an adult in good health. The rearranged segments are TRBV7-9 and TRBJ1-1; the central 7 bases match TRBD1. The base sequence is TGTGCCAGCAGCTTAGGGTGGGACAGCCTCACTGAAGCTTTCTTT. Its protein is CASSLGWDSLTEAFF.